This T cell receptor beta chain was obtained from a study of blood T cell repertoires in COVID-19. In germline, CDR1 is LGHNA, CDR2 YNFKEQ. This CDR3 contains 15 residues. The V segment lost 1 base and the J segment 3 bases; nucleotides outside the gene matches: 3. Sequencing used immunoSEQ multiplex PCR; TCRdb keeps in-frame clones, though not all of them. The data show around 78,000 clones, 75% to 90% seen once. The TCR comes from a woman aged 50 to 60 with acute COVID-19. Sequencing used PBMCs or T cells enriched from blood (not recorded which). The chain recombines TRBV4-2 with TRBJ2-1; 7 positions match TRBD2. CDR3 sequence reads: CASSQVGEGYNEQFF. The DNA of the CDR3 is TGTGCCAGCAGCCAAGTGGGGGAGGGCTACAATGAGCAGTTCTTC.